Listed below are T cell receptor beta chains from one sample, sequenced in a study of blood T cell repertoires in COVID-19. The assay was immunoSEQ multiplex PCR, and TCRdb's table has in-frame clones only and misses some. Of approximately 54,000 clones detected, around 88% appear once; the ten largest clones hold about 15%. Sequencing input: peripheral blood. Receptors originate from a human donor in a cohort sampled during active COVID-19. The CDR3 runs from the conserved cysteine through the conserved F or W. The D gene is left open where the match is weak. Not every row has a clone size; where given, it reads once, few, many or a size class.

clone size,J gene,V gene,D gene,CDR3 protein,CDR3 DNA
-,TRBJ2-7,TRBV23-1,TRBD1,CASSQSQAEGADEQYF,TGCGCCAGCAGTCAATCTCAAGCCGAGGGGGCTGACGAGCAGTACTTC
few,TRBJ2-7,TRBV4-1,TRBD1,CASSQVGQGRYEQYF,TGCGCCAGCAGCCAAGTGGGACAGGGGAGATACGAGCAGTACTTC
-,TRBJ1-1,TRBV27,TRBD1,CASSLGQGSTEAFF,TGTGCCAGCAGTTTGGGACAGGGGAGCACTGAAGCTTTCTTT
-,TRBJ2-2,TRBV19,TRBD2,CASSTPGTMNTGELFF,TGTGCCAGTAGTACCCCCGGGACTATGAACACCGGGGAGCTGTTTTTT
-,TRBJ1-1,TRBV3-1/TRBV3-2,TRBD1,CASSRDRGGTEAFF,TGTGCCAGCAGCCGGGACAGGGGGGGTACTGAAGCTTTCTTT
-,TRBJ2-1,TRBV4-1,TRBD1,CASSHSTGGSYNEQFF,TGCGCCAGCAGCCACTCGACAGGGGGCAGTTACAATGAGCAGTTCTTC
-,TRBJ2-3,TRBV27,TRBD1,CASSPHRGADTQYF,TGTGCCAGCAGCCCCCACAGGGGTGCAGATACGCAGTATTTT
-,TRBJ1-2,TRBV6-2/TRBV6-3,-,CASSSRVLNYGYTF,TGTGCCAGCAGTTCTCGGGTACTAAACTATGGCTACACCTTC
-,TRBJ2-7,TRBV9,TRBD2,CASSVGGGRNEQYF,TGTGCCAGCAGCGTAGGCGGGGGGAGGAACGAGCAGTACTTC
-,TRBJ2-7,TRBV18,-,CASSRLYDRGGDEQYF,TGTGCCAGCTCCCGCCTTTATGACAGGGGAGGGGACGAGCAGTACTTC
-,TRBJ1-3,TRBV5-1,-,CASSLATETTSGTIYF,TGCGCCAGCAGCTTGGCCACGGAAACGACCTCGGGAACCATATATTTT
-,TRBJ2-5,TRBV5-1,-,CASSLASSETQYF,TGCGCCAGCAGCTTGGCGTCCTCAGAGACCCAGTACTTC
once,TRBJ2-7,TRBV10-3,-,CAISAGSHYEQYF,TGTGCCATCAGTGCGGGGTCTCACTACGAGCAGTACTTC
-,TRBJ1-1,TRBV11-2,TRBD1,CASSLATGGMNTEAFF,TGTGCCAGCAGCCTAGCGACAGGGGGCATGAACACTGAAGCTTTCTTT
-,TRBJ2-7,TRBV27,TRBD2,CASTSWGLAGKRGVYEQYF,TGTGCCAGCACCAGCTGGGGACTAGCGGGAAAGCGTGGGGTTTACGAGCAGTACTTC
-,TRBJ1-1,TRBV14,-,CASSQDKKGRAFF,TGTGCCAGCAGCCAAGATAAGAAAGGGAGGGCTTTCTTT
once,TRBJ2-5,TRBV10-3,TRBD1,CATRTGGEETQYF,TGTGCCACCCGTACAGGGGGCGAAGAGACCCAGTACTTC
once,TRBJ1-2,TRBV6-5,TRBD1,CASTYQQGAFYGYTF,TGTGCCAGCACGTACCAACAGGGGGCTTTCTATGGCTACACCTTC
-,TRBJ1-1,TRBV3-1/TRBV3-2,-,CASSPQTGNTEAFF,TGTGCCAGCAGCCCTCAGACAGGGAACACTGAAGCTTTCTTT
-,TRBJ1-1,TRBV7-8,-,CASSLARQSLNTEAFF,TGTGCCAGCAGCTTAGCCCGACAGTCCCTGAACACTGAAGCTTTCTTT